Below, 2 T cell receptor beta chains from the same sample are listed, as sequenced in a study of shared clonotypes between healthy human individuals. Only in-frame clones appear in the TCRdb table, and some are missing; sequencing was by immunoSEQ multiplex PCR. The table has around 2.5 million clones, 93% seen once. The sequencing sample was made of naive CD4+ T cells from PBMCs. The subset was: CD45RA+ positively selected. Source of these receptors: a man between 18 and 29 years old in good health. Some clones in this sample may be carry-over from other donors' samples.

The chain recombines TRBV7-3 with TRBJ2-3; 10 nucleotides align to TRBD2. CDR1 is SGHTA and CDR2 is FQGTGA in the germline V gene. The V segment lost 3 bases and the J segment 4 bases; nucleotides outside the gene matches: 4. The CDR3 length is 15 residues. The CDR3 here is CASSFSGGNSDTQYF. The CDR3 DNA sequence: TGTGCCAGCAGCTTTAGCGGGGGGAATTCAGATACGCAGTATTTT.

This CDR3 reads CASSLTGHQETQYF. Here the CDR3 DNA reads TGTGCCAGCAGCTTGACGGGACACCAAGAGACCCAGTACTTC. This sequence joins TRBV11-1 and TRBJ2-5, with D possibly being TRBD1 or TRBD2 (5 bases each). This CDR3 comprises 14 residues. From germline, CDR1 is SGHAT and CDR2 FQDESV (reference sequence). Trimming took 3 bases from V and 0 from J, leaving 8 bases between them.